This T cell receptor (beta chain) was profiled in a study of cytomegalovirus exposure and HLA in healthy donors (dated by TCRdb to about 2017). Looking at the study overall: According to an earlier analysis of 550 to 750 of the donors, some 170 million T cells yielded approximately 120 million unique TCR beta sequences and around 300 Gb of sequence data. To decide whether each TCR beta V gene segment behaved as functional or pseudogenic, an earlier analysis of nearly 600 of the donors relied on high-throughput TCR beta sequencing. Typing coverage varied by locus: 629-630 donors for A, B, C, DRB1 and DQB1; roughly 510 for DQA1; about 590 for DPA1; around 450 for DPB1. Alongside the repertoire data, information on donor age, sex, ethnicity and CMV serostatus was compiled. Besides the first cohort of roughly 640 subjects, a separate validation cohort made up of roughly 130 different subjects was used. On average, around 230,000 unique TCR beta nucleotide sequences were sequenced per donor among several hundred genotyped donors of the cohort, with 15% to 20% of those sequences being non-productive. Genome-wide SNP genotypes for about 55% of the 666 donors were used in a later genetic analysis, which treated that subset as a discovery cohort. The study profiled the T cell repertoires of under 700 subjects by immunosequencing and related them to cytomegalovirus serostatus. Of the approximately 400 genotyped donors, about 84% fell in the genetic ancestry cluster associated with self-reported Caucasian donors. The study aimed to test whether signatures of past pathogen exposure could be identified by cataloging public T cell receptors. All discovery cohort repertoires had been generated on a single sequencing platform. To study patterns of TCR occurrence, a later analysis re-analyzed previously published TCR beta repertoires from 500 to 850 donors and added high-resolution HLA genotyping. An early release that covered roughly 600 HLA-typed donors contained about 300 gigabases of sequencing data and 70 million to 100 million unique TCR sequences. To predict cytomegalovirus infection status, the study brought together high-throughput TCR immunosequencing, statistical association of individual TCRs with disease status, and machine learning. HLA typing included class I and class II loci at four-digit resolution. Because of strong linkage in the cohort, roughly 5 DR-DQ haplotypes were treated as single units for association and clustering. Rather than drawing on any new phenotypic data, the later analysis identified candidate immune exposures from TCR beta sequences and the way those sequences occurred across donors. Results and caveats for the whole study, not just this receptor: An earlier analysis of approximately 600 of the donors showed that most TCR beta V segments appeared in productive rearrangements either about 90% or about 30% of the time, which broadly matched IMGT annotations. A group of highly shared sequence variants was considered likely to be a technical artifact of the sequencing pipeline. Across donors, most TCR sequences were observed very rarely, whereas some public TCRs were present in many individuals. Because HLA typing was missing for some donors at each locus, association tests included only the typed subset. Some 16 rarely observed V segments, including chromosome 9 orphons, were excluded from the earlier analysis of approximately 600 of the donors because counts were too low. According to a later analysis, TCR association rates differed among HLA loci, with DRB1 alleles showing the most associated TCRs and HLA-C alleles showing the fewest. According to a later analysis, parvovirus B19, influenza, CMV and Epstein-Barr virus appeared linked to several top co-occurrence clusters. A few of the identified cytomegalovirus-associated TCR beta chains were confirmed in vitro to be specific for cytomegalovirus antigens. The study listed 150 to 200 TCR beta chains as associated with cytomegalovirus. According to a later genetic analysis, donors in an Asian-associated ancestry cluster had fewer N-insertions in productive TCRs than the approximately 610-donor mean. Specific HLA alleles were associated with 15,000 to 20,000 TCR beta sequences at a false discovery rate of 0.05 in a later analysis. A further reported finding was that TCR beta sequences accurately predicted the HLA-A and HLA-B alleles for most subjects in the first cohort. The 87-base-pair reads could not distinguish some IMGT-functional V segments, including TRBV6-2 and TRBV6-3, so those segments were excluded. According to a later analysis, most CMV-associated TCR beta chains appeared to be HLA-restricted, and the HLA associations seemed to be driven largely by CMV exposure. The cohort was sequenced for TCR beta chains only, and without alpha or paired-chain data the features that could be detected were limited. In both the original and validation cohorts, the classifier was reported to diagnose cytomegalovirus status with high specificity and sensitivity. The authors suggested that the approach could potentially be generalized to other disease states and immunological phenotypes. Linkage disequilibrium might explain the correlated functional status among segregating V segments, but an unknown experimental factor could not be ruled out. In a later analysis, HLA-associated TCR beta chains showed more clonal expansion and lower generation probabilities than non-associated chains that were equally common. Sequencing depth was assumed to be roughly uniform across donors in the presence/absence analyses, though that assumption may not hold. A later genetic analysis associated a missense DCLRE1C variant with V-gene and J-gene trimming of TCR beta chains, and an independent cohort replicated the association. When HLA alleles, especially DR and DQ, strongly co-occurred, TCR associations were difficult to assign to individual alleles. CMV serostatus was the only immune exposure information available for the cohort.

The CDR3 goes from the cysteine to the phenylalanine over 18 residues. Only the CDR3 region is kept as DNA, spanning 54 bases read in frame from base 1. According to the germline V gene, CDR1 reads SGDLS and CDR2 reads YYNGEE. V loses 0 bases at its end and J loses 3 bases; junction bases beyond the gene matches: 10. The library was built by means of the immunoSEQ multiplex PCR assay. For the multiplex PCR, a mixture combining 60 forward primers for TCR Vbeta segments and 13 reverse primers for TCR Jbeta segments was used. A multiplex PCR assay on genomic DNA amplified the CDR3 region of rearranged TCR beta genes. The amplified TCR beta libraries were sequenced on the Illumina HiSeq System as 87-base-pair reads. Processing in the source paper ran as follows. Across the roughly 700 repertoires, a later analysis counted roughly 84 million unique TCR beta chains, approximately 10 million of which were shared by at least two donors. Raw reads were error-corrected and collapsed into unique sequences with a nearest-neighbor algorithm that merged closely related sequences to remove PCR and sequencing errors. Alignment of CDR3 sequences to IMGT reference sequences was used to assign V, D and J gene segments. For a sequence to be retained, a match of at least six nucleotides was required to both a V gene segment and a J gene segment. Rearrangements were classified as productive when the CDR3 lacked stop codons and remained in frame with V and J, and all other rearrangements were classified as non-productive. Following IMGT convention, CDR3 was defined as the stretch from the second conserved V-encoded cysteine to the conserved J-encoded phenylalanine. The earlier analysis of roughly 590 of the donors excluded any sequence lacking an unambiguous match to a single V gene segment. In an earlier analysis of a few hundred of the donors, V segments were called functional above 56.7% productive rearrangements and were called segregating when the between-donor standard deviation exceeded 5%. A statistical classification framework was built to diagnose cytomegalovirus status from the catalog of TCR beta chain sequences. In a later analysis, V and J genes were assigned by comparing TCR nucleotide sequences against IMGT/GENE-DB human TR gene sequences. The TCRdist pipeline was used in a later analysis to assign CDR3 sequences and most-parsimonious VDJ recombination scenarios. In a later analysis, every TCR beta chain was defined by the combination of its CDR3 amino acid sequence and its V-gene family, and reads without a unique V-gene family were dropped. As a way to deal with suspected cross-contamination and a sequencing artifact, a later analysis dropped 450 to 600 nucleotide sequences that were highly shared and had low generation probability. For each public chain, a later analysis derived a clonal expansion index from normalized ranks of inferred template counts within each repertoire. Generation probabilities in a later analysis came from a VDJ recombination model fitted to out-of-frame rearrangements, and those results were checked against IGoR. In a later analysis, TCR-TCR, TCR-HLA and TCR-CMV co-occurrence was scored with hypergeometric tests, and a repertoire-size bias correction was applied to TCR pairs. A later analysis estimated false discovery rates by permuting HLA or CMV assignments 20 times. In a later analysis, co-occurring TCRs were grouped using DBSCAN, with TCRdist sequence similarity added in when clustering inside HLA-allele-positive subsets. Repertoires with fewer than 30,000 or more than 120,000 public chains were left out of co-occurrence clustering, as were about five repertoires with anomalous nucleotide sharing. TCRdb re-hosts the immuneACCESS table, in-frame sequences only. Its copies lack some clones; in the studies checked, an unresolved V gene accounts for under half of them, and the cause for the rest is not known. The DNA was the basis for D and trimming; V, J and clone size are from that table. The sample data list about 120,000 clones, and approximately 80% of these were observed just once. The top ten clones comprise about 1.5% of the sample.

This clone was seen once. No cognate antigen has been identified for it. Base qualities are not recorded, but no much larger clone differs from it by a single base. The cohort was made up of about 610 healthy bone marrow donors. At the time of sampling, all cohort members were nominally healthy, though unrecorded immune exposures were likely present. The donor was CMV seronegative and was included in the group of several hundred seronegative cohort members. Each donor provided a peripheral blood sample, and peripheral blood mononuclear cells were used for TCR beta sequencing. Genomic DNA extraction from the blood cell samples was performed with the Qiagen DNeasy Blood Extraction Kit.

Sequencing was done on a sample of PBMCs. This sequence uses TRBV9 and TRBJ2-2; TRBD1 fits 8 bases in the junction. The sequence was collected from a young woman in good health and CMV-seronegative. CDR3 protein: CASSVALGTGEHTGELFF. At the DNA level, the sequence is TGTGCCAGCAGCGTAGCCCTAGGGACAGGTGAACACACCGGGGAGCTGTTTTTT.